Presented here are 15 T cell receptor beta chains from one specimen sequenced in a study of beta chain features in type 1 diabetes. Study-level findings and limits: Across all four CD4+ subsets, people with type 1 diabetes showed modestly shorter TCRB CDR3s.

Isolated RNA was reverse transcribed in full, so expressed TCRB transcripts were sequenced. Clones were read by immunoSEQ multiplex PCR, and TCRdb kept only the in-frame ones, dropping some. The profile shows 100,000 to 150,000 clones, about a sixth of them singletons. No cognate antigen is known for these TCRs. Specimen: central memory CD4+ T cells from blood. The receptors derive from a man younger than 40 with type 1 diabetes.

This clone was seen a few times. The chain has TRBV9 and TRBJ1-4; D gene unclear. This CDR3 spans 14 amino acids. Trimming stripped 6 bases from V and 4 bases from J, with 13 bases between. Germline V gene lookup returns CDR1 SGDLS and CDR2 YYNGEE. The CDR3 reads CASTTGLNNEKLFF. In nucleotides, the CDR3 is TGTGCCAGCACCACGGGATTGAATAATGAAAAACTGTTTTTT.

This CDR3 is CSALLRDTQYF. CDR3 DNA sequence: TGCAGTGCTCTGTTGAGGGATACGCAGTATTTT. V gene TRBV20-1 combines with J gene TRBJ2-3; D gene unclear. Between the trimmed V and J ends, which lost 5 bases and 6 bases, there was a span of 9 bases. This CDR3 has 11 amino acids. The V gene's germline CDR1 is DFQATT and CDR2 SNEGSKA (reference sequence).

The V gene is TRBV28, the J gene TRBJ2-7; TRBD1 matches at 8 bases. From germline, CDR1 is MDHEN and CDR2 SYDVKM. The CDR3 has 16 residues. V lost 6 bases and J lost 0; bases outside the gene matches: 10. The CDR3 here is CASRGETGDSSYEQYF. The CDR3 DNA reads TGTGCCAGCAGGGGCGAGACAGGGGATAGCTCCTACGAGCAGTACTTC.

This clone was counted a few times. This chain uses TRBV7-2 with TRBJ2-5, with D uncertain. CDR1 is SGHTA, CDR2 FQGNSA, per germline. The V gene lost 2 bases and the J gene lost 5 bases, with 6 bases spanning the gap. The CDR3 is 12 amino acids. DNA for the CDR3: TGTGCCAGCAGCTTATTTTCCGAGACCCAGTACTTC. This sequence encodes CASSLFSETQYF.

The CDR3, as DNA: TGTGCCAGCAGCTTAACCGGGACAGGGGGTTACGAGCAGTACTTC. It is translated as CASSLTGTGGYEQYF. V usage is TRBV7-2 and J usage is TRBJ2-7; TRBD1 matches at 11 bases. The V and J ends lost 2 bases and 4 bases, in that order; junction bases with no gene match: 4. The CDR3 is 15 residues long. Germline values: CDR1 SGHTA, CDR2 FQGNSA.

This clone appeared once. The CDR3 loop reads CASSLGRASQETQYF. The CDR3 nucleotides are TGTGCCAGCAGCTTGGGGCGGGCCTCCCAAGAGACCCAGTACTTC. The rearrangement links TRBV7-9 to TRBJ2-5; perhaps D is TRBD1 or TRBD2 (5 bases each). This CDR3 has 15 amino acids. V was clipped by 3 bases and J by 1 base, with 12 bases between them. Germline loops: CDR1 SEHNR, CDR2 FQNEAQ (reference sequence).

The chain joins TRBV27 to TRBJ2-3, with D perhaps TRBD1 (6 bases). V was trimmed by 4 bases and J by 6 bases, leaving 14 bases between them. This CDR3 has 14 amino acids. CDR1 and CDR2 (germline): MNHEY, SMNVEV (reference sequence). The CDR3 sequence is CASSSAGVVDTQYF. As DNA, the CDR3 is TGTGCCAGCAGTTCGGCAGGGGTGGTTGATACGCAGTATTTT.

The sample holds a few counts of this clone. The rearrangement joins TRBV4-3 to TRBJ2-7; 7 bases fit TRBD1. The CDR3 extends over 19 amino acids. The V and J ends lost 2 bases and 3 bases, in that order; junction bases with no gene match: 19. From germline, CDR1 is LGHNA and CDR2 YSLEER. CDR3 nucleotides: TGCGCCAGCAGCCAATACGGGGTGGCGAATGACAGGGCCCTCTACGAGCAGTACTTC. Protein product: CASSQYGVANDRALYEQYF.

This clone was recorded once. V gene TRBV11-3 combines with J gene TRBJ2-1; 10 bases match TRBD2. In germline, CDR1 is SGHNT, CDR2 YENEEA. With 4 bases clipped from V and 5 bases from J, the junction kept 5 bases outside the gene matches. The CDR3 has 15 amino acids. CDR3 amino acids: CASSSRTSGNNEQFF. CDR3 in DNA: TGTGCCAGCAGCTCGCGGACTAGCGGAAACAATGAGCAGTTCTTC.

V is TRBV2 and J is TRBJ2-3, with a tentative D call TRBD2 (6 bases). The CDR3 is 12 residues long. V lost 10 bases and J lost 0, with 8 bases in between. Per germline, CDR1 SNHLY and CDR2 FYNNEI. The CDR3 is CATGTSTDTQYF. The CDR3 region has the DNA TGTGCCACCGGGACTAGCACAGATACGCAGTATTTT.

This clone was seen more than once but under ten times. The chain joins TRBV28 to TRBJ1-5; maybe TRBD1 (6 bases). V was cut by 6 bases and J by 7 bases, with 19 bases left in between. The CDR3 consists of 15 residues. Per germline, CDR1 MDHEN and CDR2 SYDVKM. CDR3 sequence reads: CASSLPGAGEQPQHF. In DNA, the CDR3 is TGTGCCAGCAGCTTACCGGGGGCCGGGGAGCAGCCCCAGCATTTT.

This clone has a handful of counts. This chain connects TRBV27 to TRBJ2-7; 7 bases align to TRBD1. After removal of 5 bases from V and 1 base from J, the junction contained 8 bases not matched to a gene. The CDR3 covers 15 residues. CDR1 and CDR2 (germline): MNHEY, SMNVEV (reference sequence). CDR3 in DNA: TGTGCCAGCAGTCTACAGGGGCTTCCGTCCTACGAGCAGTACTTC. This translates into CASSLQGLPSYEQYF.

The chain combines TRBV25-1 with TRBJ2-3; possibly TRBD2 for D (5 bases). V was trimmed by 4 bases and J by 4 bases, leaving 12 bases between them. The germline CDR1 and CDR2 sequences are MGHDK and SYGVNS. The CDR3 totals 14 residues. The CDR3 sequence is CASSVGLAPDTQYF. The CDR3 DNA reads as TGTGCCAGCAGTGTAGGGCTAGCCCCAGATACGCAGTATTTT. Together with reference TRBV25-1 and TRBJ2-3, the CDR3 gives the full variable domain: EADIYQTPRYLVIGTGKKITLECSQTMGHDKMYWYQQDPGMELHLIHYSYGVNSTEKGDLSSESTVSRIRTEHFPLTLESARPSHTSQYLCASSVGLAPDTQYFGPGTRLTVL.

This chain links TRBV29-1 with TRBJ2-7; TRBD1 is a possible D gene (6 bases). Germline assignment: CDR1 SQVTM and CDR2 ANQGSEA. The CDR3 has 14 amino acids. Trimming shortened V by 7 bases and J by 4 bases, and 20 bases separated the two germline ends. The CDR3 sequence: CSAQAGGAGYEQYF. As DNA, the CDR3 is TGCAGCGCCCAAGCTGGGGGCGCGGGTTACGAGCAGTACTTC.

This chain joins TRBV7-9 and TRBJ2-7; no clear D. Trimming left V 1 base short and J 3 bases short, with 16 bases between. Germline V gene data show CDR1 as SEHNR and CDR2 as FQNEAQ (reference sequence). This CDR3 is 16 amino acids long. In nucleotides, the CDR3 is TGTGCCAGCAGCTTAGGGAGCCTCCATAGTGGCTACGAGCAGTACTTC. Its protein product is CASSLGSLHSGYEQYF.